This T cell receptor (beta chain) was recorded in a study of blood T cell repertoires in COVID-19. At the level of the study: Nucleic acid was either cDNA or gDNA, and it came from T cells, B-cell-depleted T cells, or PBMCs.

Only in-frame clones appear in the TCRdb table, and some are missing; sequencing was by immunoSEQ multiplex PCR. The sample includes under 300,000 clones, roughly 89% of them seen just once. Trimming shortened V by 8 bases and J by 1 base, and 11 bases separated the two germline ends. CDR3 size: 14 residues. From germline, CDR1 is MDHEN and CDR2 SYDVKM. The gene calls are TRBV28 and TRBJ2-2; possible D gene TRBD1, 6 bases. Sequencing used peripheral blood. The clonotype was recovered from a woman aged 40-49 years who had recovered from COVID-19. The CDR3 region has the DNA TGTGCCAGCCGTCAGGGACAGAACACCGGGGAGCTGTTTTTT. Translating it yields CASRQGQNTGELFF.